This T cell receptor (beta chain) was retrieved from a study of blood T cell repertoires in COVID-19 (TCRdb year 2020). Study-level background: Collaborator samples came from the United States, Italy and Spain and covered acute and convalescent phases of COVID-19. The material from the prospective study consisted of cDNA or gDNA derived from T cells, B-cell-depleted T cells, or PBMCs. Subjects who had been exposed to COVID-19, were actively infected with it, or had recovered from it provided the deeply sampled blood TCRbeta repertoires that made up the dataset. The repertoires were released in a freely available public database intended as a resource for research on the immune response to SARS-CoV-2. The samples were drawn from the first 160 participants of the ongoing ImmuneRACE study and from 950 to 1,500 subjects provided by 6 global collaborators. The sample metadata nearly always contained a de-identified subject ID, COVID-19 status, age in years and sex. HLA class I and class II types, where available, came from metadata supplied by the sample provider rather than from assay-based typing. Summary of the overall study and its limitations: The quantity of clinical and demographic metadata differed by source and by participant and was supplied without curation.

The cysteine opens and the phenylalanine closes a CDR3 of 11 amino acids. Of the read, only the CDR3 DNA is kept; its 33 bases are in frame from base 1. The germline V gene gives CDR1 as SGHRS and CDR2 as YFSETQ. V drops 5 bases and J drops 7 bases, leaving 9 bases in between. Participants in the prospective study were enrolled through a virtual design, were aged roughly 18 to 90 years, and lived in approximately 25 United States geographic areas. In the prospective study, participants were assigned to cohorts based on the clinical history participants reported in a screening survey and a study questionnaire. Recovered participants in ImmuneRACE Cohort 3 were defined by two consecutive negative NP/OP PCR tests, clearance by a healthcare professional, or resolution of symptoms. In the prospective study, mobile phlebotomists collected whole blood, serum and a nasopharyngeal or oropharyngeal swab from each participant. Participants in the prospective study had the option to provide additional blood draws and questionnaires over a roughly 2-month period. Prospective study blood samples were shipped either frozen or at room temperature before DNA extraction.

TCRbeta CDR3 regions were amplified from genomic DNA using the immunoSEQ Assay, a bias-controlled multiplex PCR. Regarding the original processing steps: Nucleated cell counts per sample were estimated from amplification of reference gene primers within the assay. Sequence reads were collapsed and filtered to measure the absolute abundance of every unique TCRbeta CDR3 rearrangement. For each sample, productive Simpson clonality was calculated by taking the square root of Simpson's diversity index across productive rearrangements. TCRdb obtained this table from immuneACCESS and retained in-frame rearrangements with V and J assigned. These tables miss some clones; where compared with another copy, unresolved V genes account for less than half of the shortfall, and the remainder is unexplained. The DNA was the basis for D and trimming; V, J and clone size are from that table. This sample gives under 450,000 clones in total; more than 75% of them show up just once. 1% to 1.5% of the sample is taken by the ten largest.

As for this clone: The antigen it binds to is not known. One base away there is no much larger clone; base qualities are not given.

In this chain, TRBV5-1 is recombined with TRBJ1-1; the D gene assignment is ambiguous. This receptor was identified in a man aged 25 to 40 who had recovered from COVID-19. The material sequenced was PBMCs or T cells enriched from blood (not recorded which). The CDR3 is CASRGTVEAFF. The DNA reads as follows: TGCGCCAGCAGGGGCACGGTTGAAGCTTTCTTT.